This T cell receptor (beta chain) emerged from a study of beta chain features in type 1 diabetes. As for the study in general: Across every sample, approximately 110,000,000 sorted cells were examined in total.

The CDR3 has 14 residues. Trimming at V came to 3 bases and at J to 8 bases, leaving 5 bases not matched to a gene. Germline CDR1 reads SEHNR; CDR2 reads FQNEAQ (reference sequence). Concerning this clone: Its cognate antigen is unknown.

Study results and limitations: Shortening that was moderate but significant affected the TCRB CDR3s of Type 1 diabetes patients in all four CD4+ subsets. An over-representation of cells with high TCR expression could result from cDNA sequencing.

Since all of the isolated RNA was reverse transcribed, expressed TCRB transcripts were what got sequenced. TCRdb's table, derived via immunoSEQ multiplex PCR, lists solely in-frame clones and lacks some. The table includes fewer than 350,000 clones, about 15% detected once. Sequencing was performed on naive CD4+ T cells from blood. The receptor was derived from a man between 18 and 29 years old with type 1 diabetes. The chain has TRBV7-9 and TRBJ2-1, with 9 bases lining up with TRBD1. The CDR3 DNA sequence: TGTGCCAGCAGCTTGGAACAGGGGGCCTATGAGCAGTTCTTC. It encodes CASSLEQGAYEQFF.